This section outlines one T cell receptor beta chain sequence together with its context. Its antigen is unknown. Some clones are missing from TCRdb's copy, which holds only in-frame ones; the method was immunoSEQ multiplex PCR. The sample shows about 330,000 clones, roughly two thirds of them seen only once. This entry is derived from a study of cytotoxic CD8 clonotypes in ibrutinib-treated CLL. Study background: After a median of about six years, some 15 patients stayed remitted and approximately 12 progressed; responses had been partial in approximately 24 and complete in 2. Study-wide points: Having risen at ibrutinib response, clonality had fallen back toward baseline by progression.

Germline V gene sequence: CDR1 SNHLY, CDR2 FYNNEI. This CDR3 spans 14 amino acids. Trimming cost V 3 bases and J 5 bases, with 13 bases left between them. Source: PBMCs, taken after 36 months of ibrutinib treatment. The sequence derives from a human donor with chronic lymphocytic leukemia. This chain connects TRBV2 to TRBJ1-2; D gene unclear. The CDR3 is CASSDAFLNYGYTF. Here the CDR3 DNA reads TGTGCCAGCAGTGATGCCTTCCTCAATTATGGCTACACCTTC.